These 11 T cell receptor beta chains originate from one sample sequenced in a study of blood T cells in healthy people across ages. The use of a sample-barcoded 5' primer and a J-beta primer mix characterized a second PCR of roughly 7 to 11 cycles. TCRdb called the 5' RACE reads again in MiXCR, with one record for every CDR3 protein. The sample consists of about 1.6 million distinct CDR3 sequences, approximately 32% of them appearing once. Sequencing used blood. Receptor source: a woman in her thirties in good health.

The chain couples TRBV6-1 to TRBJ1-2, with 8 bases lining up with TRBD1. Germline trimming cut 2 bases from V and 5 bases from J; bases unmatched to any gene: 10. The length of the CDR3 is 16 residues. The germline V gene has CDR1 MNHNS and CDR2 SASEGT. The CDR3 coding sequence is TGTGCCAGCAGTGAACAACCGACAGGGGCGATTTATGGCTACACCTTC. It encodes CASSEQPTGAIYGYTF.

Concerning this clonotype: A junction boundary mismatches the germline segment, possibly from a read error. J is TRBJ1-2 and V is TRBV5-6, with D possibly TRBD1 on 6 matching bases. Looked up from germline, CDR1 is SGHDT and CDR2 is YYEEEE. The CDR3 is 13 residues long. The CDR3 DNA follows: TGTGCCAGCAGCCGGGGGCCTTCCTATGGCCACACCTTC. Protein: CASSRGPSYGHTF.

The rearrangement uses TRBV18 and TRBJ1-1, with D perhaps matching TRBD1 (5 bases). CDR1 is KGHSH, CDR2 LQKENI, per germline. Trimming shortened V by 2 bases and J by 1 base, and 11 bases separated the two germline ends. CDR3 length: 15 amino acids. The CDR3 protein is CASSPSRRGNTEAFF. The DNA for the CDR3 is TGTGCCAGCTCACCAAGTCGGAGGGGGAACACTGAAGCTTTCTTT.

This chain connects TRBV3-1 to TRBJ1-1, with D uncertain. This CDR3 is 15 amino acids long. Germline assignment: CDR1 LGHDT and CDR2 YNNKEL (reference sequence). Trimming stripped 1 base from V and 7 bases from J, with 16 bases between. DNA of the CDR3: TGTGCCAGCAGCCAAGCCCTACTCGCAGCGGGTGAAGCTTTCTTT. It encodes CASSQALLAAGEAFF.

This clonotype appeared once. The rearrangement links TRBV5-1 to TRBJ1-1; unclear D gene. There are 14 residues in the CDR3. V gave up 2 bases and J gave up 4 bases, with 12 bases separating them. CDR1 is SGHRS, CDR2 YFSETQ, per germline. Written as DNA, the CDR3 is TGCGCCAGCAGCTTAAACCTCCCTGGCACTGAAGCTTTCTTT. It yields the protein CASSLNLPGTEAFF.

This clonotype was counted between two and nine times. CDR3 loop: CASSSRTSDPPDTQYF. CDR3 sequence (DNA): TGTGCCAGCAGCTCCCGGACTAGCGACCCACCAGATACGCAGTATTTT. This chain links TRBV9 with TRBJ2-3; TRBD2 matches 9 bases. Germline trimming cut 4 bases from V and 4 bases from J; bases unmatched to any gene: 10. In germline, CDR1 is SGDLS, CDR2 YYNGEE. The CDR3 has 16 amino acids.

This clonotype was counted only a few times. CDR3 residues: CASSIPTGGVEKLFF. CDR3 DNA sequence: TGTGCCAGCAGCATACCGACAGGGGGGGTTGAAAAACTGTTTTTT. The V call is TRBV7-6, the J call TRBJ1-4, with 9 bases matching TRBD1. The CDR3 loop spans 15 amino acids. Germline values: CDR1 SGHVS, CDR2 FNYEAQ. J lost 7 bases, V lost 5 bases, and 8 bases had no gene match.

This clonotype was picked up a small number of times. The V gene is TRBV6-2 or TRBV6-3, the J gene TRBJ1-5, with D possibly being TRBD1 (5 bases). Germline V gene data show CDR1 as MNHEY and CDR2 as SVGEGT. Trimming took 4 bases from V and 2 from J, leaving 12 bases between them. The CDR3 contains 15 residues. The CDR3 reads CASSSGGSRNQPQHF. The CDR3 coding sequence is TGTGCCAGCAGTTCCGGGGGTAGTCGCAATCAGCCCCAGCATTTT.

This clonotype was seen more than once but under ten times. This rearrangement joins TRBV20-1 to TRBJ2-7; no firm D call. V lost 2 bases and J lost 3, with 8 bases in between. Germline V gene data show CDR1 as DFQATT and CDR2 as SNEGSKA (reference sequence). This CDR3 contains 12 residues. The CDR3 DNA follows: TGCAGTGCTAGACTCGGTAACTACGAGCAGTACTTC. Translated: CSARLGNYEQYF.

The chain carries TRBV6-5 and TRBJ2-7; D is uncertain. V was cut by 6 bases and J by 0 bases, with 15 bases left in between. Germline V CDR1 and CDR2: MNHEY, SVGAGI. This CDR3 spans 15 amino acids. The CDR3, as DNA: TGTGCCAGCAGCCGAGACACTTACAGCTCCTACGAGCAGTACTTC. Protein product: CASSRDTYSSYEQYF.

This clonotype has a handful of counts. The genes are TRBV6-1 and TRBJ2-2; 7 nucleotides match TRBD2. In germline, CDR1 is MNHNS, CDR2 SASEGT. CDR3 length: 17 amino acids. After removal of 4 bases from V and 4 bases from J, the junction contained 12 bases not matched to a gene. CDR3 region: CASSALRGRGGTGELFF. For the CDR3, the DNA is TGTGCCAGCAGTGCCCTTCGCGGGAGAGGTGGCACCGGGGAGCTGTTTTTT.